A selection of T cell receptor beta chains follows, all from one sample in a study of blood T cells in healthy people across ages. TCRdb ran MiXCR on the 5' RACE reads and lists one entry per CDR3 protein. The data hold 850,000 to 950,000 distinct CDR3 sequences, with more than 25% observed a single time. The sequenced sample consisted of blood. Receptors originate from an elderly woman in good health. The CDR3 runs from the conserved cysteine through the conserved F or W. D genes are given only for firm matches. The listing skips clone size in some rows; elsewhere it reads once, few, many or a size class.

D gene: NA; clone size: many; J gene: TRBJ2-5; V gene: TRBV5-1; CDR3 protein: CASSFEGGQETQYF; CDR3 DNA: TGCGCCAGCAGCTTCGAAGGGGGACAAGAGACCCAGTACTTC
D gene: NA; clone size: many; J gene: TRBJ2-1; V gene: TRBV6-2/TRBV6-3; CDR3 protein: CASSYSPQGPPNEQFF; CDR3 DNA: TGTGCCAGCAGTTACTCCCCTCAGGGACCCCCGAATGAGCAGTTCTTC
D gene: NA; clone size: many; J gene: TRBJ2-5; V gene: TRBV2; CDR3 protein: CASSVGHQETQYF; CDR3 DNA: TGTGCCAGCAGTGTTGGACACCAAGAGACCCAGTACTTC
D gene: NA; clone size: few; J gene: TRBJ2-6; V gene: TRBV5-1; CDR3 protein: CASSVLGAGASVLTF; CDR3 DNA: TGCGCCAGCAGCGTCCTCGGGGCTGGGGCCAGCGTCCTGACTTTC
D gene: NA; clone size: once; J gene: TRBJ2-7; V gene: TRBV18; CDR3 protein: CASSQSYERYF; CDR3 DNA: TGTGCCAGCTCCCAGTCCTACGAGCGGTACTTC
D gene: TRBD1; clone size: NA; J gene: TRBJ1-2; V gene: TRBV5-6; CDR3 protein: CASSLSTGPYGYTF; CDR3 DNA: TGTGCCAGCAGCTTGTCGACAGGGCCCTATGGCTACACCTTC
D gene: TRBD2; clone size: NA; J gene: TRBJ2-1; V gene: TRBV2; CDR3 protein: CASSERLAGTYNEQFF; CDR3 DNA: TGTGCCAGCAGTGAGAGGCTAGCGGGAACCTACAATGAGCAGTTCTTC
D gene: TRBD1; clone size: many; J gene: TRBJ1-2; V gene: TRBV24-1; CDR3 protein: CATSAPLDRAGELNYGYTF; CDR3 DNA: TGTGCCACCAGTGCCCCGCTAGACAGGGCGGGCGAACTTAACTATGGCTACACCTTC
D gene: NA; clone size: NA; J gene: TRBJ2-3; V gene: TRBV20-1; CDR3 protein: CSARRGGRVGTQYF; CDR3 DNA: TGCAGTGCTCGCCGTGGGGGGCGGGTAGGTACGCAGTATTTT
D gene: TRBD1; clone size: NA; J gene: TRBJ2-1; V gene: TRBV15; CDR3 protein: CATSSWTGMETQFF; CDR3 DNA: TGTGCCACCAGCTCGTGGACAGGGATGGAGACCCAGTTCTTC
D gene: TRBD1; clone size: many; J gene: TRBJ2-3; V gene: TRBV9; CDR3 protein: CASSVGQTGTDTQYF; CDR3 DNA: TGTGCCAGCAGCGTAGGACAGACAGGGACAGATACGCAGTATTTT
D gene: TRBD2; clone size: many; J gene: TRBJ2-3; V gene: TRBV5-1; CDR3 protein: CASSLDLASGGAQGTQYF; CDR3 DNA: TGCGCCAGCAGCTTGGACCTTGCTAGCGGGGGGGCCCAGGGTACGCAGTATTTT
D gene: NA; clone size: few; J gene: TRBJ1-2; V gene: TRBV7-2; CDR3 protein: CASSPNIGQTGGYTF; CDR3 DNA: TGTGCCAGCAGCCCGAATATCGGACAAACCGGTGGCTACACCTTC
D gene: TRBD2; clone size: few; J gene: TRBJ2-1; V gene: TRBV20-1; CDR3 protein: CSARGRSGVSNNEQFF; CDR3 DNA: TGCAGTGCTAGAGGGCGTAGCGGGGTATCAAACAATGAGCAGTTCTTC
D gene: TRBD1; clone size: few; J gene: TRBJ2-1; V gene: TRBV27; CDR3 protein: CASSNDRDRETQFF; CDR3 DNA: TGTGCCAGCAGCAATGACAGGGACAGAGAGACCCAGTTCTTC
D gene: NA; clone size: many; J gene: TRBJ2-3; V gene: TRBV24-1; CDR3 protein: CATSDPTPGDTQYF; CDR3 DNA: TGTGCCACCAGCGACCCTACTCCCGGGGATACGCAGTATTTT
D gene: NA; clone size: NA; J gene: TRBJ2-7; V gene: TRBV15; CDR3 protein: CATGRDRYEQYF; CDR3 DNA: TGTGCCACCGGCAGAGATCGCTACGAGCAGTACTTC
D gene: NA; clone size: NA; J gene: TRBJ2-5; V gene: TRBV29-1; CDR3 protein: CSVQGAGGRETQYF; CDR3 DNA: TGCAGCGTTCAGGGAGCAGGGGGGCGAGAGACCCAGTACTTC